Each of the 9 T cell receptor beta chains below was sequenced from the same sample in a study of technical replicates of blood from several donors. Generated by immunoSEQ multiplex PCR, the TCRdb table keeps only in-frame clones and is missing some. The top ten clones hold less than 0.3% of a sample with about 83,000 clones, about 95% of them seen once. Sequencing was performed on T cells isolated from PBMCs. Every receptor here comes from a human donor in good health.

The chain recombines TRBV5-4 with TRBJ1-6; D is perhaps TRBD1 (6 bases). The CDR3 covers 18 residues. Trimming cost V 0 bases and J 8 bases, with 21 bases left between them. CDR1 and CDR2 (germline): SGHNT, YYREEE (reference sequence). CDR3 sequence (DNA): TGTGCCAGCAGCTTGGGAAGCGGTACAGGGCGGATTGATTCACCCCTCCACTTT. Translation: CASSLGSGTGRIDSPLHF.

This chain uses TRBV4-2 with TRBJ2-7; D unclear. The germline gives CDR1 LGHNA, CDR2 YNFKEQ. The V end lost 0 bases, the J end lost 0 bases, and 9 bases lay between the germline ends. The CDR3 covers 15 residues. This CDR3 reads CASSQDRRSSYEQYF. The CDR3 DNA reads as TGTGCCAGCAGCCAAGACCGGAGAAGCTCCTACGAGCAGTACTTC.

This chain links TRBV5-6 with TRBJ2-7; TRBD2 aligns across 8 bases. The ends lost 5 bases at V and 0 bases at J; junction bases unmatched: 1. The CDR3 totals 13 residues. CDR1 is SGHDT, CDR2 YYEEEE, per germline. CDR3 DNA sequence: TGTGCCAGCAGTAGCGGGAACTCCTACGAGCAGTACTTC. This sequence encodes CASSSGNSYEQYF.

Notes on this clone: The junction shows a germline mismatch at one end, possibly a read error. The chain has TRBV7-7 and TRBJ1-1; a weak D match, TRBD1 (6 bases). This CDR3 contains 15 residues. Germline V gives CDR1 SSHAT, CDR2 FNYEAQ (reference sequence). The CDR3, as DNA: TGTGCTAGCAGCTTCCCAGGGGCTATGAACACTGAAGCTTTCTTT. This codes for CASSFPGAMNTEAFF.

This sequence joins TRBV28 and TRBJ1-1; D perhaps matches TRBD1 (6 bases). Trimming took 3 bases from V and 1 from J, leaving 6 bases between them. In germline, CDR1 is MDHEN, CDR2 SYDVKM. The CDR3 has 13 amino acids. In nucleotides, the CDR3 is TGTGCCAGCAGTTTCAGGGGGAACACTGAAGCTTTCTTT. Its translation is CASSFRGNTEAFF.

This clone was picked up one time. V is TRBV29-1 and J is TRBJ2-7; 8 bases agree with TRBD1. J lost 2 bases, V lost 2 bases, and 11 bases had no gene match. CDR3 size: 16 residues. Germline assignment: CDR1 SQVTM and CDR2 ANQGSEA. CDR3 sequence: CSVERAETGDAYEQYF. CDR3 sequence (DNA): TGCAGCGTTGAAAGGGCCGAGACAGGGGACGCCTACGAGCAGTACTTC.

The chain is built from TRBV30 and TRBJ1-1, with 9 positions matching TRBD1. CDR1 is GTSNPN, CDR2 SVGIG, per germline (reference sequence). J was trimmed by 2 bases and V by 3 bases; bases with no gene match: 7. CDR3 length: 15 residues. The CDR3 DNA reads TGTGCCTGGAGGATCCGACAGGGGGGAAACACTGAAGCTTTCTTT. It codes for CAWRIRQGGNTEAFF.

In DNA form, the CDR3 reads TGCGCCAGCAGCCAAGATGAGGACTACCTTACACCCCTCCACTTT. This sequence encodes CASSQDEDYLTPLHF. The chain links TRBV4-1 to TRBJ1-6; D gene uncertain. The ends were cut back, 0 bases at V and 11 bases at J, with 14 bases in the middle. The CDR3 extends over 15 amino acids. The germline V gene encodes CDR1 MGHRA and CDR2 YSYEKL.

The rearrangement uses TRBV19 and TRBJ1-2; no clear D. V lost 2 bases and J 6 bases, leaving 4 bases between the germline ends. Germline V lookup: CDR1 LNHDA, CDR2 SQIVND (reference sequence). The CDR3 is made up of 11 amino acids. This CDR3 reads CASSIYDGYTF. The CDR3 DNA reads TGTGCCAGTAGTATATATGATGGCTACACCTTC.